What follows are 15 T cell receptor beta chains derived from one specimen sequenced in a study of cytomegalovirus exposure and HLA in healthy donors. PCR employed 60 Vbeta and 13 Jbeta primers. TCRdb's copy holds only in-frame clones and misses some; the assay was immunoSEQ multiplex PCR. The data show approximately 170,000 clones, with roughly 80% seen just once and approximately 3.4% held by the top ten. The specimen was PBMCs. The receptor set was obtained from a female donor in good health and CMV-seronegative.

The CDR3 is CASSSAGEGADTQYF. CDR3 nucleotides: TGTGCCAGCAGTTCTGCGGGAGAGGGGGCAGATACGCAGTATTTT. The chain recombines TRBV28 with TRBJ2-3; TRBD2 might be the D (7 bases). Trimming removed 4 bases at V and 4 bases at J, with 15 bases between. Germline V gives CDR1 MDHEN, CDR2 SYDVKM. The CDR3 is 15 residues long.

The rearrangement joins TRBV6-1 to TRBJ1-4; 9 nucleotides agree with TRBD1. CDR1 and CDR2 (germline): MNHNS, SASEGT. J lost 6 bases, V lost 6 bases, and 2 bases had no gene match. The CDR3 length is 13 residues. CDR3 sequence reads: CASRQGAYEKLFF. The CDR3 DNA reads as TGTGCCAGCAGACAGGGGGCGTATGAAAAACTGTTTTTT.

The chain couples TRBV15 to TRBJ2-7, with a tentative D call TRBD1 (5 bases). V gave up 3 bases and J gave up 1 base, with 13 bases separating them. Germline V lookup: CDR1 LNHNV, CDR2 YYDKDF (reference sequence). The CDR3 runs 15 residues. Here the CDR3 reads CATSSEDTTSYEQYF. The CDR3 bases are TGTGCCACCAGCAGTGAGGACACGACTTCCTACGAGCAGTACTTC.

The J gene is TRBJ2-2, the V gene TRBV5-6, with 11 nucleotides matching TRBD2. The CDR3 is 17 amino acids. V trimming: 0 bases; J trimming: 5 bases; junction bases outside the gene matches: 6. Germline values: CDR1 SGHDT, CDR2 YYEEEE. The CDR3 protein is CASSLVAGGPGTGELFF. CDR3 bases: TGTGCCAGCAGCTTGGTAGCGGGAGGGCCTGGAACCGGGGAGCTGTTTTTT.

V and J are TRBV6-4 and TRBJ2-7; D remains ambiguous. V lost 0 bases, J lost 4 bases, and 7 bases lay in between. Germline lookup yields CDR1 MRHNA and CDR2 SNTAGT. CDR3 length: 13 residues. CDR3: CASSDSNGYEQYF. The CDR3 DNA is TGTGCCAGCAGTGACTCGAACGGGTACGAGCAGTACTTC.

With regard to this clone: In the same sample, other DNA sequences code for this CDR3. The chain couples TRBV5-6 to TRBJ2-7; TRBD2 matches 12 bases. CDR1 and CDR2 (germline): SGHDT, YYEEEE. The CDR3 runs to 17 residues. V lost 0 bases to trimming and J lost 1 base; unmatched junction nucleotides: 5. CDR3 sequence (DNA): TGTGCCAGCAGCTTGGCCGTCGGACTAGCGGGGTCCTACGAGCAGTACTTC. Translation gives CASSLAVGLAGSYEQYF.

This chain uses TRBV20-1 with TRBJ2-7; D remains unclear. Per the germline V gene, CDR1 is DFQATT and CDR2 is SNEGSKA (reference sequence). This CDR3 is 11 amino acids long. The V end was cut by 5 bases, the J end by 1 base, with 6 bases between. This CDR3 is CSAPLSYEQYF. In DNA, the CDR3 is TGCAGTGCTCCCCTTTCCTACGAGCAGTACTTC.

The chain has TRBV4-1 and TRBJ2-5; D is unclear. There are 17 residues in the CDR3. V lost 0 bases, J lost 2 bases, and 16 bases lay in between. CDR1 MGHRA and CDR2 YSYEKL come from the germline V gene. The CDR3 sequence: CASSQDMATWRQETQYF. CDR3 sequence (DNA): TGCGCCAGCAGCCAAGATATGGCTACCTGGCGGCAAGAGACCCAGTACTTC.

The chain is built from TRBV27 and TRBJ1-2; TRBD1 aligns across 9 bases. The CDR3 contains 13 residues. V lost 7 bases, J lost 11 bases, and 11 bases stayed unmatched. Germline V lookup: CDR1 MNHEY, CDR2 SMNVEV (reference sequence). The CDR3 spells CASMGQGLWGYTF. As DNA, the CDR3 is TGTGCCAGCATGGGACAGGGATTATGGGGGTACACCTTC.

The chain has TRBV5-4 and TRBJ2-1; TRBD2 aligns across 8 bases. The CDR3 is 14 residues long. Trimming took 4 bases from V and 7 from J; bases not matched to a gene: 7. Germline CDR1 SGHNT, CDR2 YYREEE (reference sequence). DNA for the CDR3: TGTGCCAGCAGCGCCGGGGGGGAATCAAATGAGCAGTTCTTC. Translation: CASSAGGESNEQFF.

CDR3 nucleotides: TGTGCCAGCAGCCGAGACAGGGCGCCCTATGGCTACACCTTC. Its protein product is CASSRDRAPYGYTF. The rearrangement uses TRBV16 and TRBJ1-2, with TRBD1 matching over 7 bases. This CDR3 contains 14 residues. The germline V gene has CDR1 KGHSY and CDR2 FQNENV. The V gene end was trimmed by 4 bases and the J gene end by 4 bases; junction bases not matched to a gene: 6.

This clone has a handful of counts. This chain joins TRBV2 and TRBJ1-2; D gene unclear. V was trimmed by 1 base and J by 3 bases, leaving 9 bases between them. CDR1 and CDR2 from the germline V gene are SNHLY and FYNNEI. CDR3 length: 14 residues. The DNA for the CDR3 is TGTGCCAGCAGTGAAGTTTCGGGATACTATGGCTACACCTTC. It is translated as CASSEVSGYYGYTF.

In DNA form, the CDR3 reads TGTGCCAGCAAGGTGACAGGGTTCTACGAGCAGTACTTC. It translates to CASKVTGFYEQYF. This chain uses TRBV2 with TRBJ2-5; 7 nucleotides align to TRBD1. The DNA end favors TRBJ2-7, so the J call may be wrong. The V gene's germline CDR1 is SNHLY and CDR2 FYNNEI. The CDR3 totals 13 residues.

The chain has TRBV29-1 and TRBJ1-1; TRBD1 matches at 9 bases. Germline assignment: CDR1 SQVTM and CDR2 ANQGSEA. Trimming took 4 bases from V and 10 from J; bases not matched to a gene: 13. CDR3 length equals 14 residues. Here the CDR3 DNA reads TGCAGCGTTGGGAATAGGGGACAGGGTAGTGGAGCTTTCTTT. Residues: CSVGNRGQGSGAFF.

The J gene is TRBJ1-3, the V gene TRBV6-1, with a weak D call TRBD1 (6 bases). The CDR3 has 16 residues. Germline V gene lookup returns CDR1 MNHNS and CDR2 SASEGT. V was trimmed by 2 bases and J by 0 bases, leaving 11 bases between them. The CDR3 protein is CASSETGTFSGNTIYF. The DNA for the CDR3 is TGTGCCAGCAGTGAAACAGGGACCTTCTCTGGAAACACCATATATTTT.